One sample yielded the 14 T cell receptor beta chains listed below, sequenced in a study of T cells in Graves' hyperthyroidism and ophthalmopathy. Using RNA transcripts as the source, TCR beta CDR3 regions were amplified. First-round RT-PCR with HTBI primers amplified the TCR CDR3 region. One entry per CDR3 protein, called by TCRdb with MiXCR from the multiplex PCR reads. The sample consists of hundreds of thousands of distinct CDR3 sequences, roughly 20% of them appearing once. The specimen was blood. All receptors derive from a man aged 30-40 years with Graves' ophthalmopathy.

In its sample, this clonotype was seen a few times. J is TRBJ2-3 and V is TRBV20-1; TRBD2 aligns across 10 bases. Looked up from germline, CDR1 is DFQATT and CDR2 is SNEGSKA (reference sequence). CDR3 length: 13 residues. Trimming removed 6 bases from V and 5 bases from J; junction bases left unmatched: 5. CDR3: CSALAGGGDTQYF. The CDR3 bases are TGCAGTGCGTTAGCGGGAGGAGGAGATACGCAGTATTTT.

The table lists this clonotype with many counts. This chain connects TRBV5-1 to TRBJ2-7; 9 nucleotides line up with TRBD2. The CDR3 loop spans 15 amino acids. CDR1 is SGHRS and CDR2 is YFSETQ in the germline V gene. V lost 4 bases, J lost 0 bases, and 5 bases stayed unmatched. CDR3 amino acids: CASSKDSGSSYEQYF. Written as DNA, the CDR3 is TGCGCCAGCAGCAAAGATAGCGGGAGCTCCTACGAGCAGTACTTC.

This clonotype was detected ten times or more. This chain links TRBV20-1 with TRBJ1-1; perhaps TRBD1 as D (5 bases). The CDR3 spans 13 residues. Germline V gene data show CDR1 as DFQATT and CDR2 as SNEGSKA (reference sequence). V was cut by 5 bases and J by 1 base, with 11 bases left in between. The CDR3 DNA follows: TGCAGTGCTGGGGCTGACGGGAACACTGAAGCTTTCTTT. Its protein is CSAGADGNTEAFF.

The gene calls are TRBV20-1 and TRBJ1-2; TRBD1 might be the D (5 bases). V lost 6 bases and J 5 bases, leaving 22 bases between the germline ends. The CDR3 runs 15 residues. Germline V gene data show CDR1 as DFQATT and CDR2 as SNEGSKA (reference sequence). The CDR3 reads CSAAGSGPTNYGYTF. Here the CDR3 DNA reads TGCAGTGCCGCAGGATCGGGACCGACCAATTATGGCTACACCTTC.

V and J are TRBV2 and TRBJ2-3; D not certain. Trimming removed 6 bases at V and 2 bases at J, with 9 bases between. The CDR3 consists of 13 residues. Looked up from germline, CDR1 is SNHLY and CDR2 is FYNNEI. CDR3 region: CASSLTYTDTQYF. CDR3 coding DNA: TGTGCCAGCAGCCTGACTTACACAGATACGCAGTATTTT.

The rearrangement uses TRBV19 and TRBJ2-1; 10 bases map to TRBD2. Per the germline V gene, CDR1 is LNHDA and CDR2 is SQIVND (reference sequence). CDR3 length equals 17 residues. The V and J ends lost 4 bases and 7 bases, in that order; junction bases with no gene match: 13. In nucleotides, the CDR3 is TGTGCCAGTAGTACAATTGAGGCTAGCGGGAGTTGGAATGAGCAGTTCTTC. It encodes CASSTIEASGSWNEQFF.

This clonotype has ten or more counts. This chain links TRBV3-1 with TRBJ2-7; perhaps D is TRBD1 or TRBD2 (5 bases each). The CDR3 sequence is 15 residues long. Germline CDR1 and CDR2: LGHDT and YNNKEL (reference sequence). V was shortened by 0 bases and J by 6 bases, with 15 bases between the two germline ends. The CDR3 spells CASSQEGRARPEQYF. The CDR3 DNA reads as TGTGCCAGCAGCCAAGAGGGGCGGGCGCGACCCGAGCAGTACTTC.

Turning to this clonotype: It may be a read error: a sequence one base away is much more abundant. This chain links TRBV27 with TRBJ2-7; 8 bases map to TRBD2. There are 15 residues in the CDR3. Germline-derived CDR1 and CDR2 are MNHEY and SMNVEV (reference sequence). In DNA form, the CDR3 reads TGTGTCAGCAGTTTTGGCGGGAGGTTCTCCTACGAGCAGTACTTC. This codes for CVSSFGGRFSYEQYF.

V usage is TRBV11-2 and J usage is TRBJ1-2, with D possibly TRBD1 on 5 matching bases. Germline loops: CDR1 SGHAT, CDR2 FQNNGV. The CDR3 length is 15 residues. The V gene lost 5 bases and the J gene lost 2 bases, with 15 bases spanning the gap. CDR3: CASSLRQGPNYGYTF. CDR3 nucleotides: TGTGCCAGCAGCCTCCGGCAGGGACCAAACTATGGCTACACCTTC.

This clonotype was picked up many times. Germline is not matched at one junction end, which may reflect a read error. This chain links TRBV7-2 with TRBJ2-1; weak D call: TRBD2 (6 bases). The germline CDR1 and CDR2 sequences are SGHTA and FQGNSA. There are 20 residues in the CDR3. The CDR3 DNA reads TGTGCCAGCAACTTATTCCCACATTACCTAGCGACTAGCTCCTACAATGAGCAGTTCTTC. Translation: CASNLFPHYLATSSYNEQFF.

This clonotype was counted a few times. The V gene is TRBV14, the J gene TRBJ2-7; D tentatively reads TRBD1 or TRBD2 (6 bases each). Trimming stripped 0 bases from V and 6 bases from J, with 18 bases between. The CDR3 totals 16 residues. Germline V gene lookup returns CDR1 SGHDN and CDR2 FVKESK. CDR3 amino acids: CASSQERGQHLSEQYF. Written as DNA, the CDR3 is TGTGCCAGCAGCCAAGAGCGGGGACAACACCTGTCCGAGCAGTACTTC. The full variable domain, in which reference TRBV14 and TRBJ2-7 provide the parts outside the CDR3, is EAGVTQFPSHSVIEKGQTVTLRCDPISGHDNLYWYRRVMGKEIKFLLHFVKESKQDESGMPNNRFLAERTGGTYSTLKVQPAELEDSGVYFCASSQERGQHLSEQYFGPGTRLTVT.

This clonotype was observed many times. The gene calls are TRBV27 and TRBJ1-5, with TRBD1 as a possible D gene (5 bases). Germline V gives CDR1 MNHEY, CDR2 SMNVEV (reference sequence). Trimming removed 2 bases from V and 4 bases from J, with 12 bases in between. CDR3 length: 15 residues. The CDR3 DNA sequence: TGTGCCAGCAGTTTAGGTACAGGTCGGAATCAGCCCCAGCATTTT. As protein: CASSLGTGRNQPQHF.

This clonotype turned up a few times. The rearrangement links TRBV20-1 to TRBJ2-3; D unclear. V gave up 3 bases and J gave up 6 bases, with 13 bases separating them. In germline, CDR1 is DFQATT, CDR2 SNEGSKA (reference sequence). The CDR3 is 13 amino acids. In nucleotides, the CDR3 is TGCAGTGCTAGCATCCTCCGGACGGATACGCAGTATTTT. Translated: CSASILRTDTQYF.

Many counts were recorded for this clonotype. The chain has TRBV28 and TRBJ1-2; no firm D call. V was pared by 5 bases and J by 7 bases, with 11 bases between. Germline V gene sequence: CDR1 MDHEN, CDR2 SYDVKM. This CDR3 has 12 residues. The CDR3 sequence: CASSNGLSGYTF. Written as DNA, the CDR3 is TGTGCCAGCAGTAACGGCCTCTCTGGCTACACCTTC.